This record looks at one T cell receptor (beta chain) sequence and its context. Its antigen remains unknown. Trimming took off 3 bases at V and 2 bases at J, with 11 bases between the two ends. The germline gives CDR1 SGHTA, CDR2 FQGNSA. The CDR3 consists of 14 residues. Replicate PCRs from sorted subsets contained roughly 190 ng DNA, which is tens of thousands of T cell genomes. The data were produced by immunoSEQ multiplex PCR, yet TCRdb's version contains in-frame clones alone and is incomplete. The sample carries more than 2,000,000 clones, more than 80% recorded once. The study drew its donors from healthy HIV-negative adults without recent acute infections or vaccinations. In the CD4+ fraction, cells were divided into CD45RA+ naive and CD45RA-negative memory subsets. The data are from a study of shared clonotypes between healthy human individuals. Study-level findings and limits: Sampling covered nothing but blood. Tissue TCR repertoires likely differ from those found in blood.

This TCR was recovered from a man aged 18 to 29 in good health. Some clones in this sample may be carry-over from other donors' samples. V and J are TRBV7-2 and TRBJ2-7; a possible D gene is TRBD1 (5 bases). Sequenced material: naive CD4+ T cells from PBMCs. As to subset: CD45RA+ positively selected. The chain's CDR3 is CASSLGLYPYEQYF. The CDR3 region has the DNA TGTGCCAGCAGCTTGGGGCTATACCCCTACGAGCAGTACTTC.